This is a list of T cell receptor beta chains from one sample in a study of blood T cell repertoires in COVID-19. Assay: immunoSEQ multiplex PCR; the TCRdb copy retains only in-frame clones and omits some. The data contain under 150,000 clones, 84% of them singletons. Sequencing was performed on PBMCs or T cells enriched from blood (not recorded which). These receptors came from a man aged 45-60 years in a cohort exposed to, infected with or recovered from COVID-19 (not recorded which). Each CDR3 is given with its conserved first and last residue. Fields, in order: D gene, V gene, J gene, clone size, CDR3 DNA, CDR3 protein. The D gene is left open where the match is weak. Clone size is not always given. Where it is, it says once, few, many or a class for expanded clones.

NA	TRBV2	TRBJ2-4	NA	TGTGCCAGCACCCTCGGCGGGGAGCGGCTCAAAAACATTCAGTACTTC	CASTLGGERLKNIQYF
NA	TRBV3-1/TRBV3-2	TRBJ1-6	NA	TGTGCCAGCAGCCAAGGCCGGGATAATTCACCCCTCCACTTT	CASSQGRDNSPLHF
NA	TRBV6-1	TRBJ1-2	NA	TGTGCCAGCAGTGAGAACTCACAGGGTAAAAAATATGGCTACACCTTC	CASSENSQGKKYGYTF
TRBD1	TRBV19	TRBJ2-3	NA	TGTGCCAGTAGTATGGGACAGGGGTTTACGCAGTATTTT	CASSMGQGFTQYF
TRBD1	TRBV5-1	TRBJ2-1	NA	TGCGCCAGCAGCCCGCGGACAGGGGCAGGGGGTGAGCAGTTCTTC	CASSPRTGAGGEQFF
NA	TRBV6-5	TRBJ1-5	once	TGTGCCAGCCTCGGCGGTTGGAATCAGCCCCAGCATTTT	CASLGGWNQPQHF
NA	TRBV6-5	TRBJ2-7	NA	TGTGCCAGCAGAAGCGCCGGGAAGTGGTGGGAGCAGTACTTC	CASRSAGKWWEQYF
NA	TRBV2	TRBJ2-1	NA	TGTGCCAGCAGTGAAGATAGCTACAATGAGCAGTTCTTC	CASSEDSYNEQFF
TRBD1	TRBV30	TRBJ1-3	few	TGTGCCTGGGACAGGGGGTCTGGAAACACCATATATTTT	CAWDRGSGNTIYF
NA	TRBV19	TRBJ1-5	NA	TGTGCCAGTAGTATTCTGGGCGGCAGGGGAGGGCAGCCCCAGCATTTT	CASSILGGRGGQPQHF
TRBD1	TRBV11-2	TRBJ2-5	NA	TGTGCCAGCAGGCTCAGCACCAGTACAGGGGGCGCGGAGACCCAGTACTTC	CASRLSTSTGGAETQYF
NA	TRBV30	TRBJ1-2	NA	TGTGCCTGGAGTCGAGGGGGCTATGGCTACACCTTC	CAWSRGGYGYTF
TRBD1	TRBV27	TRBJ1-4	NA	TGTGCCAGCAGAGGACAGGGTTGGAATGAAAAACTGTTTTTT	CASRGQGWNEKLFF
TRBD1	TRBV9	TRBJ2-7	NA	TGTGCCAGCAGCGTAGTCGGGACAGGGGTCAACGAGCAGTACTTC	CASSVVGTGVNEQYF
TRBD1	TRBV5-1	TRBJ2-3	NA	TGCGCCAGCAGACTCCGGGACAGGGATACAGATACGCAGTATTTT	CASRLRDRDTDTQYF
NA	TRBV5-1	TRBJ2-1	NA	TGCGCCAGCAGTCCACAACCTTCCGGGAGCTCCTACAATGAGCAGTTCTTC	CASSPQPSGSSYNEQFF
TRBD1	TRBV6-5	TRBJ1-2	NA	TGTGCCAGCAGTTCGACAGGGTTAGGCTACACCTTC	CASSSTGLGYTF
TRBD1	TRBV5-4	TRBJ2-3	NA	TGTGCCAGCAGCACCGGGACAGGGGACGTAGATACGCAGTATTTT	CASSTGTGDVDTQYF
TRBD1	TRBV2	TRBJ1-2	NA	TGTGCCAGCAGTTCCGGGACAGCCATCTATGGCTACACCTTC	CASSSGTAIYGYTF
TRBD1	TRBV10-1	TRBJ2-1	NA	TGCGCCAGCAGTGAGTCGGCAGGGGGCGCTGAGGGGCAGTTCTTC	CASSESAGGAEGQFF
TRBD1	TRBV6-1	TRBJ1-5	NA	TGTGCCAGCAGAAGACAGGGGGTGAATCAGCCCCAGCATTTT	CASRRQGVNQPQHF
TRBD1	TRBV6-2/TRBV6-3	TRBJ1-5	NA	TGTGCCAGCAGTTACGGGGACAGGCGGGATAGCAATCAGCCCCAGCATTTT	CASSYGDRRDSNQPQHF
NA	TRBV3-1/TRBV3-2	TRBJ1-2	NA	TGTGCCAGCAGCCAAGATCCAGGGGATGCCTATGGCTACACCTTC	CASSQDPGDAYGYTF
NA	TRBV7-2	TRBJ1-5	NA	TGTGCCAGCAGCCCTAATAGCAATCAGCCCCAGCATTTT	CASSPNSNQPQHF
NA	TRBV14	TRBJ1-4	few	TGTGCCAGCAGTCATCGACACTTCCCCCCAAAACTGTTTTTT	CASSHRHFPPKLFF
TRBD1	TRBV10-2	TRBJ2-7	NA	TGCGCCAGCAGTGAAGACAGGGTCTACGAGCAGTACTTC	CASSEDRVYEQYF
TRBD1	TRBV6-5	TRBJ2-7	NA	TGTGCCAGCTGCCCGGGACAGGTATCCTACGAGCAGTACTTC	CASCPGQVSYEQYF
NA	TRBV4-3	TRBJ2-7	NA	TGCGCCAGCAGCCAAGATCTCAGACTCCCTGAAGCGGAGCAGTACTTC	CASSQDLRLPEAEQYF
NA	TRBV7-9	TRBJ1-2	NA	TGTGCCAGCAGCCTAGCCGGGACACTCCACGGCTACACCTTC	CASSLAGTLHGYTF
TRBD1	TRBV7-9	TRBJ2-2	NA	TGTGCCAGCAGCGCCCTGACAGGGTACGCCGGGGAGCTGTTTTTT	CASSALTGYAGELFF
TRBD1	TRBV5-1	TRBJ2-7	NA	TGCGCCAGCAACACCGGGACAGGCTCCTACGAGCAGTACTTC	CASNTGTGSYEQYF
TRBD2	TRBV27	TRBJ2-1	NA	TGTGCCAGCAGTTTATGGGTAGCGGGAGGGGGAGATGAGCAGTTCTTC	CASSLWVAGGGDEQFF
TRBD1	TRBV28	TRBJ1-6	NA	TGTGCCAGCAGCCGTCAGGACAGGGATAATTCACCCCTCCACTTT	CASSRQDRDNSPLHF
NA	TRBV7-8	TRBJ1-1	once	TGTGCCCCCCGTGGGGCAGGGGAAACTGAAGCTTTCTTT	CAPRGAGETEAFF
TRBD1	TRBV3-1/TRBV3-2	TRBJ2-2	NA	TGTGCCAGCAGCCAACACCGGGACAGGGTGAACACCGGGGAGCTGTTTTTT	CASSQHRDRVNTGELFF
NA	TRBV18	TRBJ1-1	NA	TGTGCCAGCTCGCCTACGCGGGATTCACATACTGAAGCTTTCTTT	CASSPTRDSHTEAFF
TRBD1	TRBV2	TRBJ1-1	NA	TGTGCCAGCAGTTATGGAGGGGGCTGGGAGACTGAAGCTTTCTTT	CASSYGGGWETEAFF
NA	TRBV6-4	TRBJ2-3	NA	TGTGCCAGCAGTGACGGGCTTGCCGATACGCAGTATTTT	CASSDGLADTQYF
TRBD1	TRBV27	TRBJ2-7	NA	TGTGCCAGCAGAAGACAGGGTGGTGTGTACGAGCAGTACTTC	CASRRQGGVYEQYF
TRBD2	TRBV7-8	TRBJ2-1	NA	TGTGCCAGCAGCTTAGCTGGACTAGCGGGGAACTACAATGAGCAGTTCTTC	CASSLAGLAGNYNEQFF
NA	TRBV3-1/TRBV3-2	TRBJ1-2	few	TGTGCCAGCAGCCAAGATTGGACATTGGGGCTCTATGGCTACACCTTC	CASSQDWTLGLYGYTF
TRBD1	TRBV7-8	TRBJ1-4	NA	TGTGCCAGCAGCCAGGACAGGACCGAAAAACTGTTTTTT	CASSQDRTEKLFF
NA	TRBV12-3/TRBV12-4	TRBJ2-7	NA	TGTGCCAGCAGTAGGAGCTCCTACGAGCAGTACTTC	CASSRSSYEQYF
NA	TRBV4-1	TRBJ2-7	few	TGCGCCAGCAGCCAAGGCCGGGGACTTCCCTACGAGCAGTACTTC	CASSQGRGLPYEQYF
NA	TRBV28	TRBJ1-5	NA	TGTGCCAGCAGTGCCCAGGGTTTCCCCCGGCCCCAGCATTTT	CASSAQGFPRPQHF
NA	TRBV7-8	TRBJ1-5	NA	TGTGCCAGCAGCTTAGACTCTGGAGGAGAGCCCCAGCATTTT	CASSLDSGGEPQHF
NA	TRBV12-5	TRBJ2-3	NA	TGTGCTAGTGGTTCACCGGGGACAGATACGCAGTATTTT	CASGSPGTDTQYF
NA	TRBV5-1	TRBJ1-2	NA	TGCGCCAGCAGCTTGGTAGGCGGGGCAGGCTACACCTTC	CASSLVGGAGYTF
TRBD1	TRBV15	TRBJ1-1	NA	TGTGCCACCAGCAGGGGGACAGATTTCGTGTACACTGAAGCTTTCTTT	CATSRGTDFVYTEAFF
NA	TRBV19	TRBJ1-2	once	TGTGCCAGTAGTATCGGTCCAGGGCCCCAACTCTATGGCTACACCTTC	CASSIGPGPQLYGYTF
TRBD1	TRBV5-8	TRBJ1-5	once	TGTGCCAGCAGCTTGGGACAGGGGGAAGATCAGCCCCAGCATTTT	CASSLGQGEDQPQHF